The T cell receptor (beta chain) under discussion was sequenced for a study of radiation and T cells in renal cell carcinoma. The CDR3 runs 15 residues. Between the trimmed V and J ends, which lost 11 bases and 3 bases, there was a span of 20 bases. CDR1 is SNHLY and CDR2 is FYNNEI in the germline V gene. The assay was immunoSEQ multiplex PCR, and TCRdb's table has in-frame clones only and misses some. This table holds around 16,000 clones, around 60% found once. As to treatment: treatment-naive control, cytoreductive nephrectomy. Clear cell pathology was present in this patient's renal cell carcinoma.

This sample comprised tumor tissue, obtained from a patient whose treatment was nephrectomy without radiotherapy. This sequence was found in a man aged 50-60 years with renal cell carcinoma. The chain links TRBV2 to TRBJ2-1, with D perhaps assigned TRBD1 or TRBD2 (5 bases each). This CDR3 reads CAGRRGDFIYNEQFF. CDR3 in DNA: TGTGCCGGTCGGCGAGGGGATTTTATCTACAATGAGCAGTTCTTC.